One sample yielded the 29 T cell receptor beta chains listed below, sequenced in a study of blood T cell repertoires in COVID-19. TCRdb's table, derived via immunoSEQ multiplex PCR, lists solely in-frame clones and lacks some. Of approximately 110,000 clones in the sample, 90% are singletons; the top ten hold approximately 1.1%. Material for sequencing was peripheral blood. The receptors originated from a human donor in a cohort sampled during active COVID-19.

In DNA, the CDR3 is TGTGCCAGCAGTTTTTACCCACGACAGCTGAACACTGAAGCTTTCTTT. Protein sequence: CASSFYPRQLNTEAFF. V and J are TRBV27 and TRBJ1-1; D may be TRBD1 (5 bases). V was shortened by 3 bases and J by 0 bases, with 14 bases between the two germline ends. Germline V gene data show CDR1 as MNHEY and CDR2 as SMNVEV (reference sequence). This CDR3 is built from 16 residues.

The V gene is TRBV24-1, the J gene TRBJ2-1; TRBD2 aligns across 12 bases. CDR3 length: 13 amino acids. Germline CDR1 KGHDR, CDR2 SFDVKD. The junction had 4 bases not matched to a gene; V was cut back by 8 bases and J by 9 bases. CDR3 DNA sequence: TGTGCCACCACTAGCGGGGGGGTTGGTGAGCAGTTCTTC. Protein product: CATTSGGVGEQFF.

The chain combines TRBV16 with TRBJ2-5, with D hard to call. Trimming shortened V by 0 bases and J by 7 bases, and 12 bases separated the two germline ends. The germline V gene has CDR1 KGHSY and CDR2 FQNENV. CDR3 length equals 14 residues. The CDR3 bases are TGTGCCAGCAGCCAATCCGGCATCGCAGGGACCCAGTACTTC. Translation: CASSQSGIAGTQYF.

This clone has only one observation. V is TRBV11-2 and J is TRBJ2-1; TRBD1 might be the D (6 bases). This CDR3 is 15 amino acids long. CDR1 is SGHAT, CDR2 FQNNGV, per germline. V was trimmed by 1 base and J by 6 bases, leaving 13 bases between them. The DNA for the CDR3 is TGTGCCAGCAGCTTAGCAGGGAAAGGGGGCAATGAGCAGTTCTTC. This encodes CASSLAGKGGNEQFF.

V usage is TRBV7-3 and J usage is TRBJ2-2, with D possibly TRBD2 on 5 matching bases. Germline V lookup: CDR1 SGHTA, CDR2 FQGTGA. This CDR3 region has 14 residues. V gave up 2 bases and J gave up 4 bases, with 8 bases separating them. The CDR3 region is CASSLGSGTGELFF. The CDR3 region has the DNA TGTGCCAGCAGCTTAGGGAGTGGCACCGGGGAGCTGTTTTTT.

This sequence joins TRBV27 and TRBJ2-1; 12 bases are shared with TRBD2. Unmatched junction bases numbered 19, after V lost 5 bases and J lost 5 bases. The length of the CDR3 is 20 residues. Germline-derived CDR1 and CDR2 are MNHEY and SMNVEV (reference sequence). The CDR3 bases are TGTGCCAGCAGTCTACGAAGACAGCGCCCTCTAGCGGGAGGGAACAATGAGCAGTTCTTC. Encoded protein: CASSLRRQRPLAGGNNEQFF.

This rearrangement joins TRBV2 to TRBJ2-4, with a weak D call TRBD2 (6 bases). Trimming left V 5 bases short and J 8 bases short, with 16 bases between. Germline CDR1 reads SNHLY; CDR2 reads FYNNEI. The CDR3 covers 14 residues. In nucleotides, the CDR3 is TGTGCCAGCAGTAGGTTGGGTGGCGGGGACATTCAGTACTTC. It codes for CASSRLGGGDIQYF.

The chain uses TRBV7-9 and TRBJ2-5; 8 bases align to TRBD2. This CDR3 comprises 15 residues. The germline V gene has CDR1 SEHNR and CDR2 FQNEAQ (reference sequence). J lost 2 bases, V lost 2 bases, and 4 bases had no gene match. CDR3 loop: CASSLMPSGQETQYF. In DNA, the CDR3 is TGTGCCAGCAGCTTAATGCCTAGCGGGCAAGAGACCCAGTACTTC.

The chain combines TRBV5-1 with TRBJ2-5; D gene uncertain. Trimming pared 4 bases from V and 5 bases from J, leaving 9 bases between. CDR1 SGHRS and CDR2 YFSETQ come from the germline V gene. This CDR3 is 12 amino acids long. The DNA for the CDR3 is TGCGCCAGCAGCCGCCCCGGGGAGACCCAGTACTTC. Translation gives CASSRPGETQYF.

The chain combines TRBV7-3 with TRBJ2-1; TRBD2 matches 7 bases. V lost 6 bases, J lost 2 bases, and 4 bases stayed unmatched. Germline loops: CDR1 SGHTA, CDR2 FQGTGA. There are 14 residues in the CDR3. CDR3 residues: CASSKAGTYNEQFF. The CDR3 DNA sequence: TGTGCCAGCAGTAAAGCGGGGACCTACAATGAGCAGTTCTTC.

The V gene is TRBV7-3, the J gene TRBJ2-1, with 9 bases aligning to TRBD2. J gave up 9 bases and V 2 bases, and 8 bases lay outside the gene matches. The CDR3 contains 15 residues. The germline V gene has CDR1 SGHTA and CDR2 FQGTGA. For the CDR3, the DNA is TGTGCCAGCAGCTTATCTGCGGGAGGGCCCGGTGAGCAGTTCTTC. This codes for CASSLSAGGPGEQFF. The complete variable domain, with remaining parts taken from reference TRBV7-3 and TRBJ2-1, reads GAGVSQTPSNKVTEKGKYVELRCDPISGHTALYWYRQSLGQGPEFLIYFQGTGAADDSGLPNDRFFAVRPEGSVSTLKIQRTERGDSAVYLCASSLSAGGPGEQFFGPGTRLTVL.

The V gene is TRBV25-1, the J gene TRBJ1-1, with D possibly being TRBD1 (6 bases). The V gene's germline CDR1 is MGHDK and CDR2 SYGVNS. This CDR3 is 13 amino acids long. V was cut by 5 bases and J by 8 bases, with 15 bases left in between. CDR3 in amino acids: CASSPQGNGEAFF. The DNA for the CDR3 is TGTGCCAGCAGTCCTCAGGGGAACGGCGAAGCTTTCTTT.

The chain is built from TRBV11-3 and TRBJ1-2; 9 bases are a match to TRBD1. CDR3 length: 14 amino acids. Germline V gene data show CDR1 as SGHNT and CDR2 as YENEEA. V gave up 5 bases and J gave up 4 bases; unmatched junction bases: 5. The CDR3 region has the DNA TGTGCCAGCAGCACGGGACAGGGCGTCTATGGCTACACCTTC. This codes for CASSTGQGVYGYTF.

Only one count was recorded for this clone. The chain carries TRBV7-2 and TRBJ2-1; no clear D gene. This CDR3 comprises 15 residues. Trimming left V 0 bases short and J 3 bases short, with 9 bases between. Per the germline V gene, CDR1 is SGHTA and CDR2 is FQGNSA. CDR3 DNA sequence: TGTGCCAGCAGCTTAGCGTGGGCCCTCTACAATGAGCAGTTCTTC. This gives the protein CASSLAWALYNEQFF.

Here the CDR3 reads CASSLRTGSPQETQYF. The CDR3 DNA sequence: TGTGCCAGCAGCTTGCGGACAGGGTCCCCACAAGAGACCCAGTACTTC. The V and J genes are TRBV9 and TRBJ2-5; 8 bases are shared with TRBD1. This CDR3 has 16 amino acids. Germline CDR1 SGDLS, CDR2 YYNGEE. V shed 4 bases and J 2 bases; nucleotides not matched to a gene: 10.

This rearrangement joins TRBV6-6 to TRBJ1-5; TRBD1 matches at 11 bases. V trimming: 5 bases; J trimming: 0 bases; junction bases outside the gene matches: 12. The CDR3 is 19 amino acids. Germline V CDR1 and CDR2: MNHNY, SVGAGI (reference sequence). The CDR3 loop is CASSRSAGTGGYSNQPQHF. The CDR3 bases are TGTGCCAGCAGTCGCAGCGCCGGGACAGGGGGATATAGCAATCAGCCCCAGCATTTT.

The chain links TRBV7-2 to TRBJ2-1, with D possibly TRBD1 on 6 matching bases. The CDR3 extends over 16 amino acids. Trimming took 5 bases from V and 0 from J, leaving 14 bases between them. Germline CDR1 is SGHTA and CDR2 is FQGNSA. CDR3 in DNA: TGTGCCAGCAGCACCAGGGGACGGAGCTCCTACAATGAGCAGTTCTTC. Protein sequence: CASSTRGRSSYNEQFF.

This sequence joins TRBV5-4 and TRBJ1-6; 7 bases fit TRBD1. V was clipped by 4 bases and J by 7 bases; unmatched bases: 8. The CDR3 runs to 15 residues. Germline loops: CDR1 SGHNT, CDR2 YYREEE (reference sequence). CDR3 in amino acids: CASSPGQERNSPLHF. The CDR3 DNA follows: TGTGCCAGCAGCCCAGGACAGGAGAGAAATTCACCCCTCCACTTT.

The sample holds one count of this clone. This chain connects TRBV5-1 to TRBJ1-1, with unresolved D. Germline V lookup: CDR1 SGHRS, CDR2 YFSETQ. This CDR3 comprises 14 residues. V was clipped by 0 bases and J by 0 bases, with 6 bases between them. CDR3: CASSLARLNTEAFF. CDR3 in DNA: TGCGCCAGCAGCTTGGCCAGGTTGAACACTGAAGCTTTCTTT.

As concerns this clone: A read error may account for a junction end that differs from germline. J is TRBJ1-6 and V is TRBV20-1; tentatively, D is TRBD1 (5 bases). The germline V gene encodes CDR1 DFQATT and CDR2 SNEGSKA (reference sequence). The CDR3 covers 11 residues. The chain's CDR3 is CSARSWQGLSF. DNA for the CDR3: TGCAGTGCTAGATCGTGGCAGGGCCTCTCCTTT.

The V and J genes are TRBV7-2 and TRBJ2-5; maybe TRBD2 (7 bases). The CDR3 totals 13 residues. The germline V gene encodes CDR1 SGHTA and CDR2 FQGNSA. Between the trimmed V and J ends, which lost 0 bases and 6 bases, there was a span of 8 bases. In DNA, the CDR3 is TGTGCCAGCAGCTTAGCGGGGGGGCAGACCCAGTACTTC. This sequence encodes CASSLAGGQTQYF.

The CDR3 is CASSMGQPRGEKLFF. The CDR3 nucleotides read TGCGCCAGCAGCATGGGACAGCCACGCGGAGAAAAACTGTTTTTT. This chain uses TRBV5-1 with TRBJ1-4; TRBD1 agrees at 7 bases. Germline V gene data show CDR1 as SGHRS and CDR2 as YFSETQ. The CDR3 has 15 amino acids. V was pared by 4 bases and J by 8 bases, with 11 bases of the junction left unmatched.

V and J are TRBV7-8 and TRBJ2-5; D might be TRBD2 (6 bases). The CDR3 spans 13 residues. Per the germline V gene, CDR1 is SGHVS and CDR2 is FQNEAQ. Trimming stripped 4 bases from V and 7 bases from J, with 13 bases between. CDR3 sequence: CASSWTQEGTQYF. The CDR3 DNA reads as TGTGCCAGCAGCTGGACTCAGGAGGGGACCCAGTACTTC.

The rearrangement links TRBV27 to TRBJ1-5; D not resolved. V lost 6 bases and J lost 7, with 10 bases in between. The germline gives CDR1 MNHEY, CDR2 SMNVEV (reference sequence). This CDR3 contains 12 residues. The CDR3 nucleotides are TGTGCCAGCAGACGAGGAGGACAGCCCCAGCATTTT. The encoded protein is CASRRGGQPQHF.

This chain joins TRBV2 and TRBJ2-5, with 8 positions matching TRBD2. Trimming took 1 base from V and 1 from J; bases not matched to a gene: 2. This CDR3 has 15 amino acids. The germline V gene encodes CDR1 SNHLY and CDR2 FYNNEI. Here the CDR3 reads CASSEVGRGQETQYF. In DNA, the CDR3 is TGTGCCAGCAGTGAAGTCGGGAGGGGCCAAGAGACCCAGTACTTC.

The CDR3 coding sequence is TGTGCCATCCAGGGTCGGGCCGGCTCCTACAATGAGCAGTTCTTC. Protein: CAIQGRAGSYNEQFF. J is TRBJ2-1 and V is TRBV10-3; D may be TRBD1 (5 bases). The CDR3 length is 15 residues. Germline V gene lookup returns CDR1 ENHRY and CDR2 SYGVKD. Trimming shortened V by 8 bases and J by 0 bases, and 14 bases separated the two germline ends.

This clone is a singleton in its sample. The genes are TRBV12-1 and TRBJ2-7; the table names TRBD1, a call not compared with the DNA. TRBV12-1 is recorded as a pseudogene. The CDR3 contains 14 residues. The CDR3 sequence is CASSFRQTSYEQYF. CDR3 sequence (DNA): TGTGCCAGCAGCTTCCGACAGACCTCCTACGAGCAGTACTTC.

Of note for this clone: Additional DNA sequences in this sample encode the identical CDR3. The CDR3, as DNA: TGTGCCAGCAGCTTAGGGCGGGGGGGCGAGCAGTACTTC. It encodes CASSLGRGGEQYF. The chain employs TRBV7-9 and TRBJ2-7, with TRBD2 matching over 9 bases. Germline V gives CDR1 SEHNR, CDR2 FQNEAQ (reference sequence). This CDR3 comprises 13 residues. J lost 6 bases, V lost 1 base, and 1 base had no gene match.

This clone was picked up a small number of times. The chain carries TRBV7-9 and TRBJ1-1; 7 bases are a match to TRBD1. After removal of 7 bases from V and 6 bases from J, the junction contained 8 bases not matched to a gene. From germline, CDR1 is SEHNR and CDR2 FQNEAQ (reference sequence). The CDR3 spans 13 residues. The CDR3 nucleotides are TGTGCCAGCATCAAGGGGGCCGGAGCTGAAGCTTTCTTT. It codes for CASIKGAGAEAFF.